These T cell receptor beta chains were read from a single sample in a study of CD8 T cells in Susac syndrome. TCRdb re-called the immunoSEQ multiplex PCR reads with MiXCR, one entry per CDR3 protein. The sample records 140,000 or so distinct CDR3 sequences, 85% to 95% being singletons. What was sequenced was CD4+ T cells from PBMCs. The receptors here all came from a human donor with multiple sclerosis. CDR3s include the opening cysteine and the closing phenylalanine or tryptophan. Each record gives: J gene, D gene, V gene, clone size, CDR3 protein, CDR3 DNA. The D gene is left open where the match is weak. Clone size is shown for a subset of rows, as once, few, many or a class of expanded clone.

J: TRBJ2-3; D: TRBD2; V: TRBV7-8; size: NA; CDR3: CASSIAGGNPTQYF; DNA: TGTGCCAGCAGTATAGCGGGGGGGAACCCGACGCAGTATTTT
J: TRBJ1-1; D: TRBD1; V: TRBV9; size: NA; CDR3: CASSPPPGTGGGTSEAFF; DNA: TGTGCCAGCAGCCCACCCCCCGGGACAGGGGGCGGAACGAGTGAAGCTTTCTTT
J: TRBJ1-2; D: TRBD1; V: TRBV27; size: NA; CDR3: CASSWGQGAGSGYTF; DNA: TGTGCCAGCAGTTGGGGACAGGGGGCCGGGTCTGGCTACACCTTC
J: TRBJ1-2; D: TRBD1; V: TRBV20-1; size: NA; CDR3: CSATTLQGIYGYTF; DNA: TGCAGTGCTACCACGTTACAGGGGATCTATGGCTACACCTTC
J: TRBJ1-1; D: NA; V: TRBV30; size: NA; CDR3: CAWSVRGGTEAFF; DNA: TGTGCCTGGAGTGTACGGGGGGGCACTGAAGCTTTCTTT
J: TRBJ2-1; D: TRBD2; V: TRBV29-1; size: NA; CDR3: CSVDISGIRNEQFF; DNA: TGCAGCGTTGATATTAGCGGGATACGAAATGAGCAGTTCTTC
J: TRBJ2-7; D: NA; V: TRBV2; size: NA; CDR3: CASKGENEQYF; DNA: TGTGCCAGCAAGGGGGAGAACGAGCAGTACTTC
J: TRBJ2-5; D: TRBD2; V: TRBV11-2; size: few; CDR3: CASSPTTSGRGGAQYF; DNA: TGTGCCAGCAGCCCGACGACTAGCGGGAGGGGTGGGGCCCAGTACTTC
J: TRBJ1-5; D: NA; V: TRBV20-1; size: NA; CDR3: CSIKGVLGRNQPQHF; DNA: TGCAGCATTAAGGGGGTTTTGGGGCGCAATCAGCCCCAGCATTTT
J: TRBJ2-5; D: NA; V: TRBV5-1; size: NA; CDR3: CASHPGGSRETQYF; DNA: TGCGCCAGTCACCCCGGTGGCAGTCGGGAGACCCAGTACTTC
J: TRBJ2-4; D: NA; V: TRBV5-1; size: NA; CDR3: CASSPPDTGNIQYF; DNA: TGCGCCAGCAGCCCCCCGGATACGGGGAACATTCAGTACTTC
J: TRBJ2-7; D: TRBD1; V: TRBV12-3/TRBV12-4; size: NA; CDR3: CASRRDRVGYEQYF; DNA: TGTGCCAGCAGGAGGGACAGGGTGGGCTACGAGCAGTACTTC
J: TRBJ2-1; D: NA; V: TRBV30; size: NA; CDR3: CAWSVGGGSSNEQFF; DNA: TGTGCCTGGAGTGTAGGGGGGGGCTCTTCCAATGAGCAGTTCTTC
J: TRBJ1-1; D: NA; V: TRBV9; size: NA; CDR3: CASSVEGHPNTEAFF; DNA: TGTGCCAGCAGCGTAGAAGGACACCCGAACACTGAAGCTTTCTTT